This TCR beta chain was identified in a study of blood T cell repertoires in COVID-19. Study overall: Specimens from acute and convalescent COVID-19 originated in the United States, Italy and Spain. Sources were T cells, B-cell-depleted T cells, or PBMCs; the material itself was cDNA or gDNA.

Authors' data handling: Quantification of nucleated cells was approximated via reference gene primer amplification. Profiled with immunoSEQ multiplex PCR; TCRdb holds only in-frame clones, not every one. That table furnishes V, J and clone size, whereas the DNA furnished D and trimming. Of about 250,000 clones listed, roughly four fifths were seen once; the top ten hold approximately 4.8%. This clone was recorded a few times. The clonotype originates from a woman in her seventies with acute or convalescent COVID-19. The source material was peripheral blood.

The CDR3 nucleotides read TGTGCCAGTAGTTCCGAGCGGAACACTGAAGCTTTCTTT. Translation: CASSSERNTEAFF. The rearrangement joins TRBV19 to TRBJ1-1, with D uncertain. The V and J ends lost 5 bases and 1 base respectively, with 8 bases between them. The CDR3 extends over 13 amino acids. Per germline, CDR1 LNHDA and CDR2 SQIVND (reference sequence).